This is a list of T cell receptor beta chains from one sample in a study of identical twins. TCRdb reprocessed the 5' RACE reads via MiXCR and lists one record per CDR3 protein. The data hold 270,000 or so distinct CDR3 sequences, with around 8% observed a single time. The same specimen was also included in a second study, on yellow fever vaccine responses in identical twins.

The specimen was CD8+ T cells sorted from blood. Source of these receptors: a woman aged 18-35 years in good health. Both conserved end residues are part of each CDR3. The order of the fields is V gene, J gene, D gene, clone size, CDR3 protein, CDR3 DNA. D genes are given only for firm matches. Size values are once, few and many counts, or a class for expanded clones, and some rows have none.

>TRBV7-8|TRBJ2-3|.|few
CASRPRLGGTDTQYF
TGTGCCAGCAGGCCCCGCTTGGGTGGCACAGATACGCAGTATTTT
>TRBV7-8|TRBJ2-7|.|many
CASSSEGGRGYEQYF
TGTGCCAGCAGCTCCGAGGGGGGACGGGGCTACGAGCAGTACTTC
>TRBV12-3/TRBV12-4|TRBJ1-4|.|few
CASSLEGEKLFF
TGTGCCAGCAGTTTGGAGGGGGAAAAACTGTTTTTT
>TRBV3-1|TRBJ2-6|.|few
CASSPMGVDGANVLTF
TGTGCCAGCAGCCCAATGGGGGTTGATGGGGCCAACGTCCTGACTTTC
>TRBV6-2/TRBV6-3|TRBJ1-1|.|.
CASVGNTEAFF
TGTGCCAGCGTAGGGAACACTGAAGCTTTCTTT
>TRBV7-9|TRBJ2-3|.|.
CASSSVGVEEDTQYF
TGTGCCAGCAGCTCAGTGGGGGTAGAAGAAGATACGCAGTATTTT
>TRBV9|TRBJ1-2|.|few
CASSEMTSSFGYTF
TGTGCCAGCAGCGAGATGACATCCTCCTTTGGCTACACCTTC
>TRBV7-9|TRBJ2-1|.|.
CASSSTWATYNEQFF
TGTGCCAGCAGCTCAACTTGGGCCACCTACAATGAGCAGTTCTTC
>TRBV25-1|TRBJ2-1|TRBD2|few
CASSQTSGTYYEINEQFF
TGTGCCAGCAGTCAGACTAGCGGGACGTATTATGAGATCAATGAGCAGTTCTTC
>TRBV10-3|TRBJ2-7|.|few
CATRNPEGIEQYF
TGTGCCACCAGAAACCCCGAGGGAATCGAGCAGTACTTC
>TRBV15|TRBJ2-2|.|few
CATSRPSEPPNTGELFF
TGTGCCACCAGCAGACCCAGCGAACCCCCGAACACCGGGGAGCTGTTTTTT
>TRBV10-2|TRBJ2-1|.|.
CASSEEITRSYNEQFF
TGCGCCAGCAGTGAGGAGATTACACGTTCTTACAATGAGCAGTTCTTC
>TRBV7-6|TRBJ2-1|.|.
CASSLSTYNEQFF
TGTGCCAGCAGCTTATCCACGTACAATGAGCAGTTCTTC
>TRBV7-2|TRBJ2-2|.|.
CASSPQVAAGTGELFF
TGTGCCAGCAGCCCGCAGGTAGCCGCGGGCACCGGGGAGCTGTTTTTT
>TRBV29-1|TRBJ2-7|TRBD1|few
CSIHLGTAYEQYF
TGCAGCATCCACCTAGGGACAGCGTACGAGCAGTACTTC
>TRBV5-1|TRBJ2-2|.|few
CASSWASMANTGELFF
TGCGCCAGCAGCTGGGCATCGATGGCGAACACCGGGGAGCTGTTTTTT
>TRBV29-1|TRBJ1-2|TRBD1|.
CSVESIVGQGDYGYTF
TGCAGCGTTGAGTCGATTGTGGGACAGGGAGATTATGGCTACACCTTC
>TRBV7-9|TRBJ2-3|TRBD1|many
CASSLGQGTDTQYF
TGTGCCAGCAGCTTAGGACAGGGGACAGATACGCAGTATTTT
>TRBV9|TRBJ1-2|TRBD1|few
CASSGKTGAAGGYTF
TGTGCCAGCAGCGGAAAAACAGGGGCGGCCGGTGGCTACACCTTC
>TRBV28|TRBJ2-1|.|.
CASSRIPNEQFF
TGTGCCAGCAGTAGAATCCCCAATGAGCAGTTCTTC
>TRBV7-9|TRBJ2-3|.|.
CASSPANTDTQYF
TGTGCCAGCAGCCCCGCAAACACAGATACGCAGTATTTT
>TRBV11-1|TRBJ2-1|TRBD1|.
CASRNGEGQASNEQFF
TGTGCCAGCAGGAACGGTGAAGGACAGGCATCCAATGAGCAGTTCTTC
>TRBV21-1|TRBJ2-3|.|many
CASSKTSGSTDTQYF
TGTGCCAGCAGCAAAACTAGCGGGAGCACAGATACGCAGTATTTT
>TRBV7-9|TRBJ2-7|.|few
CASQSYGLYEQYF
TGTGCCAGTCAGTCATACGGGCTCTACGAGCAGTACTTC
>TRBV2|TRBJ2-7|.|.
CASSDPRPNRSYEQYF
TGTGCCAGCAGTGACCCAAGGCCCAACCGCTCCTACGAGCAGTACTTC
>TRBV28|TRBJ2-7|TRBD1|few
CASSPRDRVKQYF
TGTGCCAGCAGTCCAAGGGACAGGGTAAAGCAGTACTTC
>TRBV4-3|TRBJ1-2|.|many
CASSQDSDGYTF
TGCGCCAGCAGCCAGGACAGTGATGGCTACACCTTC
>TRBV27|TRBJ2-2|TRBD2|many
CASSLGGFANTGELFF
TGTGCCAGCAGTTTGGGAGGGTTCGCGAACACCGGGGAGCTGTTTTTT
>TRBV28|TRBJ1-4|TRBD1|many
CASSLGRGRREKLFF
TGTGCCAGCAGTTTAGGAAGGGGGCGTCGTGAAAAACTGTTTTTT
>TRBV7-9|TRBJ2-3|TRBD2|few
CASSQTTSGDTQYF
TGTGCCAGCAGCCAGACCACTAGCGGGGATACGCAGTATTTT
>TRBV6-5|TRBJ2-7|.|few
CASSWAGQPPSYEQYF
TGTGCCAGCAGTTGGGCGGGACAGCCGCCCTCCTACGAGCAGTACTTC
>TRBV7-9|TRBJ2-4|.|.
CASSQLGDIQYF
TGTGCCAGCAGCCAGCTCGGGGACATTCAGTACTTC
>TRBV11-2|TRBJ2-1|TRBD2|.
CASSFWKEAGTRGNEQFF
TGTGCCAGCAGCTTTTGGAAAGAAGCCGGGACTAGGGGGAATGAGCAGTTCTTC
>TRBV2|TRBJ2-7|.|.
CASSPEQLSRAYEQYF
TGTGCCAGCAGTCCCGAACAGCTTTCTAGGGCCTACGAGCAGTACTTC
>TRBV7-9|TRBJ2-7|TRBD2|many
CASSHDPIAGSYEQYF
TGTGCCAGCAGCCACGACCCTATAGCGGGCTCCTACGAGCAGTACTTC
>TRBV9|TRBJ1-2|TRBD1|few
CASSVGVGGVYGYTF
TGTGCCAGCAGCGTAGGGGTAGGGGGCGTCTATGGCTACACCTTC
>TRBV12-3/TRBV12-4|TRBJ1-2|TRBD1|few
CASSSPGQGYYGYTF
TGTGCCAGCAGTTCCCCGGGACAGGGGTACTATGGCTACACCTTC
>TRBV20-1|TRBJ2-1|TRBD2|.
CSARPGLAGGPAYNEQFF
TGCAGTGCTAGGCCTGGACTAGCGGGAGGGCCGGCCTACAATGAGCAGTTCTTC
>TRBV27|TRBJ2-7|.|many
CASSPSGPSYEQYF
TGTGCCAGCAGTCCAAGCGGTCCTTCCTACGAGCAGTACTTC
>TRBV29-1|TRBJ2-2|.|many
CSADVGPNTGELFF
TGCAGCGCGGATGTGGGTCCGAACACCGGGGAGCTGTTTTTT
>TRBV20-1|TRBJ1-2|.|few
CSARLDSPNYGYTF
TGCAGTGCCAGATTGGACAGTCCTAACTATGGCTACACCTTC
>TRBV5-1|TRBJ2-7|TRBD2|.
CASTGLAGDEQYF
TGCGCCAGCACCGGACTAGCGGGAGACGAGCAGTACTTC
>TRBV14|TRBJ2-7|TRBD1|.
CASSQDPGQGRYEQYF
TGTGCCAGCAGCCAAGATCCGGGACAGGGGCGATACGAGCAGTACTTC
>TRBV6-5|TRBJ1-2|.|few
CASSYSKELEGYTF
TGTGCCAGCAGTTACTCTAAGGAATTGGAGGGCTACACCTTC
>TRBV6-1|TRBJ2-1|TRBD2|many
CASSDRLAGSDNEQFF
TGTGCCAGCAGTGACCGACTAGCGGGGAGCGACAATGAGCAGTTCTTC
>TRBV27|TRBJ2-2|TRBD2|few
CASQRGGDTGELFF
TGTGCCAGCCAGCGGGGCGGGGACACCGGGGAGCTGTTTTTT
>TRBV20-1|TRBJ2-1|.|many
CSARDWGYNEQFF
TGCAGTGCTAGAGATTGGGGCTACAATGAGCAGTTCTTC
>TRBV7-8|TRBJ2-7|.|.
CASSPSGPSSYEQYF
TGTGCCAGCAGTCCAAGCGGGCCTAGCTCCTACGAGCAGTACTTC
>TRBV12-3/TRBV12-4|TRBJ2-7|TRBD1|.
CASNLGQGLTYEQYF
TGTGCCAGCAATTTGGGACAGGGGTTGACCTACGAGCAGTACTTC
>TRBV5-1|TRBJ2-7|TRBD1|many
CASSWGSGGAYEQYF
TGCGCCAGCAGCTGGGGGTCAGGGGGAGCCTACGAGCAGTACTTC
>TRBV15|TRBJ2-1|TRBD2|many
CATSRDRGLAETNEQFF
TGTGCCACCAGCAGAGATCGGGGACTAGCGGAAACCAATGAGCAGTTCTTC